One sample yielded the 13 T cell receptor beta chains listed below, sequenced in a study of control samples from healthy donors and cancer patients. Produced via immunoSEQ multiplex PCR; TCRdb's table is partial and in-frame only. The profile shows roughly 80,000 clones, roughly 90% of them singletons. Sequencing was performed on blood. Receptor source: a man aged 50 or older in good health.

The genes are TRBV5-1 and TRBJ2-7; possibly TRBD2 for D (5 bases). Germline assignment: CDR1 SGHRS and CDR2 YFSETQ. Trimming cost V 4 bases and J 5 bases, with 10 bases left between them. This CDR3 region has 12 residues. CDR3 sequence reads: CASSPGLNEQYF. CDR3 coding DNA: TGCGCCAGCAGCCCCGGACTGAACGAGCAGTACTTC.

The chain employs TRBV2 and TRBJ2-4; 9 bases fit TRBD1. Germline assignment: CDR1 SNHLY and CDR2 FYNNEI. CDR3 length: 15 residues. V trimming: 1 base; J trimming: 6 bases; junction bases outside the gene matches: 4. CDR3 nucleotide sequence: TGTGCCAGCAGTGAAGAGGGACAGGGCCCAAACATTCAGTACTTC. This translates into CASSEEGQGPNIQYF.

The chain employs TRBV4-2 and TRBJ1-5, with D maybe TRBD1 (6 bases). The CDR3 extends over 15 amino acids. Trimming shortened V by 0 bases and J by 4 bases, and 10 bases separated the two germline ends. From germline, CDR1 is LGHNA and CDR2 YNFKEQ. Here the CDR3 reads CASSQEGGLNQPQHF. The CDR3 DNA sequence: TGTGCCAGCAGCCAAGAGGGGGGCTTAAATCAGCCCCAGCATTTT.

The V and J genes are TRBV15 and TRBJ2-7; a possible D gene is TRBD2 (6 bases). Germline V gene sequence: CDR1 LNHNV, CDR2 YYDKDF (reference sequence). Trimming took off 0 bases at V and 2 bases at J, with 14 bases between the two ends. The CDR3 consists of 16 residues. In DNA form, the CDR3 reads TGTGCCACCAGCAGAGATAGACGGACTATAGCCTACGAGCAGTACTTC. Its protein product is CATSRDRRTIAYEQYF.

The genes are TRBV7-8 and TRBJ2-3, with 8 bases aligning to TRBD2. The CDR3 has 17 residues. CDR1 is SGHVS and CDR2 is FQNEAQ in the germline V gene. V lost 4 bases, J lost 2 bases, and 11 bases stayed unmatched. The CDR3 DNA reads TGTGCCAGCAGCTCTGACCCAGGACTAGCCGCCACAGATACGCAGTATTTT. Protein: CASSSDPGLAATDTQYF.

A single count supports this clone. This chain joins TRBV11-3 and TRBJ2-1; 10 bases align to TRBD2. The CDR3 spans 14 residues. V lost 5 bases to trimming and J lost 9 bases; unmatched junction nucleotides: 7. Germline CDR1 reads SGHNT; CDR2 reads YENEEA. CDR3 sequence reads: CASSPPLAGAEQFF. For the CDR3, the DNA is TGTGCCAGCAGCCCCCCGCTAGCGGGGGCTGAGCAGTTCTTC.

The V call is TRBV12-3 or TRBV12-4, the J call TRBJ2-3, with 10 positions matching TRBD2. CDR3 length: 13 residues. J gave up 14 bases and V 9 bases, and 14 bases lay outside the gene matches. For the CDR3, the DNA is TGTGCCAGTAGGACTAGCGGCGCACAAAAGGTGTATTTT. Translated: CASRTSGAQKVYF.

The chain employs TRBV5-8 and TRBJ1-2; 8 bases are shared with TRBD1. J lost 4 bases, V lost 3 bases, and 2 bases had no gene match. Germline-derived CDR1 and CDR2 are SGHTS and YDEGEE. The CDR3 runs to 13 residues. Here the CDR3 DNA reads TGTGCCAGCAGCTCGGACAGGGTCTATGGCTACACCTTC. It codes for CASSSDRVYGYTF. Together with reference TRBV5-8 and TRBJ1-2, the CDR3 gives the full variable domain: EAGVTQSPTHLIKTRGQQATLRCSPISGHTSVYWYQQALGLGLQFLLWYDEGEERNRGNFPPRFSGRQFPNYSSELNVNALELEDSALYLCASSSDRVYGYTFGSGTRLTVV.

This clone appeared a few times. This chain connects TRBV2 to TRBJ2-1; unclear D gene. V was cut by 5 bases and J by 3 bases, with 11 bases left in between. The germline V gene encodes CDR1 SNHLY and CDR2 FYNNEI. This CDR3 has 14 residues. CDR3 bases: TGTGCCAGCAGTAGTGGTATGGGCTACAATGAGCAGTTCTTC. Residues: CASSSGMGYNEQFF.

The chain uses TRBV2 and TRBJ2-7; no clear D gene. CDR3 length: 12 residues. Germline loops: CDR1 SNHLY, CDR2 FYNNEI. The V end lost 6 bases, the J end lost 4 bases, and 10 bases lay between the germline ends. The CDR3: CASRGREYEQYF. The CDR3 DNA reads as TGTGCCAGCAGGGGAAGAGAGTACGAGCAGTACTTC.

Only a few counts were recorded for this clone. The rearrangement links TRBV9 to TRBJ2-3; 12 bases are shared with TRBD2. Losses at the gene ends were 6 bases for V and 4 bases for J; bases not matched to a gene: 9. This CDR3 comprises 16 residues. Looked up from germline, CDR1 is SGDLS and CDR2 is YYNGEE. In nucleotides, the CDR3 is TGTGCCAGCATGTCGACTAGCGGGGGAGATGCAGATACGCAGTATTTT. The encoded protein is CASMSTSGGDADTQYF.

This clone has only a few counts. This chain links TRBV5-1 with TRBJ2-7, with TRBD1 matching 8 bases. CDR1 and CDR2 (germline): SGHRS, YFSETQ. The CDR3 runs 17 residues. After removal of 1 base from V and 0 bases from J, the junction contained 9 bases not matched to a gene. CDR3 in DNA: TGCGCCAGCAGCTTGATGCCCGTGGGGACAGGCTCCTACGAGCAGTACTTC. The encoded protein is CASSLMPVGTGSYEQYF.

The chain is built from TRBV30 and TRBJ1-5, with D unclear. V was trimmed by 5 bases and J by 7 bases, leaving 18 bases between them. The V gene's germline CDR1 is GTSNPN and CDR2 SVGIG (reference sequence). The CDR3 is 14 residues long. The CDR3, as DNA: TGTGCCTGGGGAATCCGACAAGTAGGCCAGCCCCAGCATTTT. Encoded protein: CAWGIRQVGQPQHF.